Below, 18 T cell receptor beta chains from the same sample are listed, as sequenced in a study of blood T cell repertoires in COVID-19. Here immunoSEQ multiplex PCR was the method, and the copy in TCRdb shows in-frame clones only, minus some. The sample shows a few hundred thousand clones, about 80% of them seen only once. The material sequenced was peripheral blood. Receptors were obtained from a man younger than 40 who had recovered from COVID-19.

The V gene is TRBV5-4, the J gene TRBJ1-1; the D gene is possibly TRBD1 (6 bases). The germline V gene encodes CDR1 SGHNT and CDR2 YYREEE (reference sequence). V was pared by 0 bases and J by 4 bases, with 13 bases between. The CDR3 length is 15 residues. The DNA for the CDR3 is TGTGCCAGCAGCTTGGGCCGAGGACAGTTCACTGAAGCTTTCTTT. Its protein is CASSLGRGQFTEAFF.

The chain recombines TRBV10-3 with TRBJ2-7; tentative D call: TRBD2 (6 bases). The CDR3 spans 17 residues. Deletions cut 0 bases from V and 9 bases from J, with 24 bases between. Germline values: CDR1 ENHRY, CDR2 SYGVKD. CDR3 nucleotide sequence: TGTGCCATCAGTGAGTCGTTGCGGGACTTAACCCTCGACGGGCAGTACGTC. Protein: CAISESLRDLTLDGQYV.

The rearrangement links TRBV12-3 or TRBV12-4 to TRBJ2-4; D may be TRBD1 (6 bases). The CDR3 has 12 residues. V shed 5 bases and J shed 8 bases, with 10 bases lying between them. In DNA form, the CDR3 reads TGTGCCAGCAGTCGGTACAGGGACATTCAGTACTTC. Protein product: CASSRYRDIQYF.

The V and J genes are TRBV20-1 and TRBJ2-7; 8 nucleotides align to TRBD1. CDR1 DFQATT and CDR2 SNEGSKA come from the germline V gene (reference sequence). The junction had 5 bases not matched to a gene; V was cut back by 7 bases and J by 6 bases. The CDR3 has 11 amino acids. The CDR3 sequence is CSVTRGLEQYF. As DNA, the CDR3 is TGCAGTGTAACCAGGGGGCTCGAGCAGTACTTC.

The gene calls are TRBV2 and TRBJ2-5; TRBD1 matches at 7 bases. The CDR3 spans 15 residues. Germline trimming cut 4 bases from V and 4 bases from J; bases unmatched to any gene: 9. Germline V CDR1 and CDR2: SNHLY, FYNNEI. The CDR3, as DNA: TGTGCCAGCAGTGTACAGGGGACCCGGGGAGAGACCCAGTACTTC. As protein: CASSVQGTRGETQYF.

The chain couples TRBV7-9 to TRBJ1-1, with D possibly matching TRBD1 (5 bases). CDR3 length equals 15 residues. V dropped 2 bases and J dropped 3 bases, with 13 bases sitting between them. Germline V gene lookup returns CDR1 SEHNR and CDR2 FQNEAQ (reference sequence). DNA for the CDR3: TGTGCCAGCAGCTTATTTATGGAGGGGCACACTGAAGCTTTCTTT. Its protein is CASSLFMEGHTEAFF.

The CDR3 nucleotides are TGCAGCGTTGTCGCTGACAGGGGGCCCCAAAAACTGTTTTTT. Translation: CSVVADRGPQKLFF. This rearrangement joins TRBV29-1 to TRBJ1-4; TRBD1 matches 10 bases. Germline lookup yields CDR1 SQVTM and CDR2 ANQGSEA. The CDR3 is made up of 14 amino acids. V shed 4 bases and J 9 bases; nucleotides not matched to a gene: 8. Drawing the rest from reference TRBV29-1 and TRBJ1-4, the complete variable domain is SAVISQKPSRDICQRGTSLTIQCQVDSQVTMMFWYRQQPGQSLTLIATANQGSEATYESGFVIDKFPISRPNLTFSTLTVSNMSPEDSSIYLCSVVADRGPQKLFFGSGTQLSVL.

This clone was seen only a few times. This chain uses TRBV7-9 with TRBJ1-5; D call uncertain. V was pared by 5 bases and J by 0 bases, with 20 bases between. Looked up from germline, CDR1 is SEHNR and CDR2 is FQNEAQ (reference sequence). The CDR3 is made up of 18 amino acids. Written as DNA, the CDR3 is TGTGCCAGCAGCGATGTCGATGGCGGGAGCTATAGCAATCAGCCCCAGCATTTT. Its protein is CASSDVDGGSYSNQPQHF. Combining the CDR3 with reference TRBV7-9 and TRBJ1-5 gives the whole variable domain DTGVSQNPRHKITKRGQNVTFRCDPISEHNRLYWYRQTLGQGPEFLTYFQNEAQLEKSRLLSDRFSAERPKGSFSTLEIQRTEQGDSAMYLCASSDVDGGSYSNQPQHFGDGTRLSIL.

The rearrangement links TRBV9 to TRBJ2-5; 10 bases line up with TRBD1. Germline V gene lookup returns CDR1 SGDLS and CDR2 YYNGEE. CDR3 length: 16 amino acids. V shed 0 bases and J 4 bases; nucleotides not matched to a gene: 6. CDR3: CASSVASGTGVETQYF. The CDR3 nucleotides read TGTGCCAGCAGCGTAGCTTCGGGGACAGGGGTAGAGACCCAGTACTTC.

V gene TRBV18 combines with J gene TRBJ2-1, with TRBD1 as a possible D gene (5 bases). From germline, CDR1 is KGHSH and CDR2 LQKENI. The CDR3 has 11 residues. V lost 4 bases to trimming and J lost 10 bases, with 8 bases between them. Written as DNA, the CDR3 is TGTGCCAGCTCACTTGGGGCCGAGCAGTTCTTC. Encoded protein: CASSLGAEQFF. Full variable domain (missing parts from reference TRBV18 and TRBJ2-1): NAGVMQNPRHLVRRRGQEARLRCSPMKGHSHVYWYRQLPEEGLKFMVYLQKENIIDESGMPKERFSAEFPKEGPSILRIQQVVRGDSAAYFCASSLGAEQFFGPGTRLTVL.

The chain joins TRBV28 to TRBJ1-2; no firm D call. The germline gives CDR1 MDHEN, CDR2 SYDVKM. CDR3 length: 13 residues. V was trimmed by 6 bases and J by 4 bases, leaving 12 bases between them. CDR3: CASSPGEVYGYTF. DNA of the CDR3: TGTGCCAGCAGCCCCGGGGAGGTCTATGGCTACACCTTC.

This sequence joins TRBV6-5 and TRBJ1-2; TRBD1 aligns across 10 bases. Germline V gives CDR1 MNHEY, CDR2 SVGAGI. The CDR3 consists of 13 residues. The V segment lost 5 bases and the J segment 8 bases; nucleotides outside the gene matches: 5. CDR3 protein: CASSRQGARGYTF. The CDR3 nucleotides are TGTGCCAGCAGTAGACAGGGGGCTCGGGGCTACACCTTC.

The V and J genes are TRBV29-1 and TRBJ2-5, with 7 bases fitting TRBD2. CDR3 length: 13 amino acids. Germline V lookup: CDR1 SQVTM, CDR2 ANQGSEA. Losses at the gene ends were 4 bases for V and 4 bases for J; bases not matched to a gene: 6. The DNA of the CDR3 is TGCAGCGTTGTTGGGGGGGTCGGAGAGACCCAGTACTTC. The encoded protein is CSVVGGVGETQYF.

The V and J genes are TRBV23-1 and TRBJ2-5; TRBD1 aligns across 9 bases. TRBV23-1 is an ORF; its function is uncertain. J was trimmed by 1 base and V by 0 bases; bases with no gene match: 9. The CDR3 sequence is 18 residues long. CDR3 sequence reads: CASSQSGRDRGSQETQYF. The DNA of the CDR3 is TGCGCCAGCAGTCAATCTGGTCGTGACAGGGGGTCCCAAGAGACCCAGTACTTC.

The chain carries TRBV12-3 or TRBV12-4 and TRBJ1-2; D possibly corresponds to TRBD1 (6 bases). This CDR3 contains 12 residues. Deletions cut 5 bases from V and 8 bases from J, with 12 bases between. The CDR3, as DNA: TGTGCCAGCAGTGTTTCAGGGGTAGGCTACACCTTC. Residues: CASSVSGVGYTF.

The CDR3 DNA reads as TGTGCCAGCAGTGAATACGGGGGGGAGCCTGGAAACACCATATATTTT. Amino acids: CASSEYGGEPGNTIYF. The genes are TRBV25-1 and TRBJ1-3; weak D call: TRBD1 (5 bases). CDR1 is MGHDK and CDR2 is SYGVNS in the germline V gene. The CDR3 runs 16 residues. Trimming removed 0 bases from V and 2 bases from J, with 11 bases in between. Drawing the rest from reference TRBV25-1 and TRBJ1-3, the complete variable domain is EADIYQTPRYLVIGTGKKITLECSQTMGHDKMYWYQQDPGMELHLIHYSYGVNSTEKGDLSSESTVSRIRTEHFPLTLESARPSHTSQYLCASSEYGGEPGNTIYFGEGSWLTVV.

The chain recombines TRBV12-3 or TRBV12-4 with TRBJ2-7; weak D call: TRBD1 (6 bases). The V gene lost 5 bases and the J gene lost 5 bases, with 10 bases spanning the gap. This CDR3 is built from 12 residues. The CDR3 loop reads CASSPGVHEQYF. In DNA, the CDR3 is TGTGCCAGCAGTCCAGGGGTCCACGAGCAGTACTTC.

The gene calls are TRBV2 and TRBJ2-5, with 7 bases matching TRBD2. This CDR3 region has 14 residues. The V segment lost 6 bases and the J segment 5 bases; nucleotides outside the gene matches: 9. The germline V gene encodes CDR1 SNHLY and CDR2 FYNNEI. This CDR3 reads CASSLPGGWETQYF. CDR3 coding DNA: TGTGCCAGCAGCCTCCCGGGGGGTTGGGAGACCCAGTACTTC. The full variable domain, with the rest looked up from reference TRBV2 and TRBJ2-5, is EPEVTQTPSHQVTQMGQEVILRCVPISNHLYFYWYRQILGQKVEFLVSFYNNEISEKSEIFDDQFSVERPDGSNFTLKIRSTKLEDSAMYFCASSLPGGWETQYFGPGTRLLVL.